This T cell receptor (beta chain) was recovered during a study of beta chain features in type 1 diabetes. Study summary: Similarity in age, gender and cell yields was seen between patients and healthy donors.

For this clone: Its antigen remains unidentified.

The sequenced template was cDNA made from the entire isolated RNA. The assay was immunoSEQ multiplex PCR, and TCRdb's table has in-frame clones only and misses some. Of approximately 360,000 clones in the sample, roughly 13% were seen once. Whole-study results and caveats: Significant though moderate, a shortening of TCRB CDR3s appeared in all four CD4+ subsets of Type 1 diabetes patients.

Sample: naive CD4+ T cells from blood. The sequence derives from a woman under 30 with type 1 diabetes.

CDR3 in DNA: TGTGCCAGCAGCCCCCCCGGGGTGGAGACCCAGTACTTC. The encoded protein is CASSPPGVETQYF. The J gene is TRBJ2-5, the V gene TRBV6-5; tentative D call: TRBD2 (5 bases). Trimming took 6 bases from V and 5 from J, leaving 13 bases between them. The CDR3 spans 13 residues. CDR1 and CDR2 from the germline V gene are MNHEY and SVGAGI.